Shown below are 25 T cell receptor beta chains from a single sample sequenced in a study of CD8 T cells in ankylosing spondylitis. Study-wide points: Among TCR beta sequences, a motif of several highly homologous variants appeared characteristic of ankylosing spondylitis blood.

Which antigens these TCRs recognize remains unknown. TCRdb analysed the 5' RACE reads with MiXCR anew, one entry per CDR3 protein. The profile shows over 200,000 distinct CDR3 sequences, around 17% of them singletons. What was sequenced was blood, either unsorted or a sorted T cell fraction (not recorded which). These receptors all stem from a male donor with ankylosing spondylitis.

The chain carries TRBV11-2 and TRBJ2-2, with TRBD1 matching 8 bases. Germline V gives CDR1 SGHAT, CDR2 FQNNGV. The ends lost 4 bases at V and 1 base at J; junction bases unmatched: 2. The CDR3 spans 15 residues. In DNA form, the CDR3 reads TGTGCCAGCAGCTGGGGACAGGAGAACACCGGGGAGCTGTTTTTT. Its protein product is CASSWGQENTGELFF.

This clonotype appeared many times. The V call is TRBV12-3 or TRBV12-4, the J call TRBJ2-7, with D perhaps matching TRBD2 (5 bases). Deletions cut 6 bases from V and 0 bases from J, with 12 bases between. The CDR3 loop spans 14 amino acids. In DNA, the CDR3 is TGTGCCAGCAGACTAGAACCAAGCTCCTACGAGCAGTACTTC. Amino acids: CASRLEPSSYEQYF.

There are many counts of this clonotype. The chain employs TRBV20-1 and TRBJ2-3; D is uncertain. This CDR3 comprises 14 residues. Looked up from germline, CDR1 is DFQATT and CDR2 is SNEGSKA (reference sequence). The ends were cut back, 2 bases at V and 4 bases at J, with 13 bases in the middle. The CDR3 loop reads CSARFWRSPDTQYF. CDR3 in DNA: TGCAGTGCTAGATTTTGGCGTTCACCAGATACGCAGTATTTT.

The gene calls are TRBV20-1 and TRBJ2-7, with 13 nucleotides matching TRBD2. This CDR3 has 18 residues. Unmatched junction bases numbered 12, after V lost 1 base and J lost 3 bases. Germline V gene lookup returns CDR1 DFQATT and CDR2 SNEGSKA (reference sequence). The CDR3 loop reads CSARVIPGTSGTRYEQYF. As DNA, the CDR3 is TGCAGTGCTAGAGTGATCCCCGGGACTAGCGGGACACGCTACGAGCAGTACTTC.

This clonotype was seen a handful of times. The rearrangement joins TRBV5-4 to TRBJ2-7; D not certain. The germline V gene encodes CDR1 SGHNT and CDR2 YYREEE (reference sequence). V dropped 0 bases and J dropped 3 bases, with 16 bases sitting between them. The CDR3 has 16 residues. CDR3 region: CASSLGKKGSYYEQYF. The CDR3 nucleotides are TGTGCCAGCAGCTTGGGGAAGAAGGGCTCCTACTACGAGCAGTACTTC. Drawing the rest from reference TRBV5-4 and TRBJ2-7, the complete variable domain is ETGVTQSPTHLIKTRGQQVTLRCSSQSGHNTVSWYQQALGQGPQFIFQYYREEENGRGNFPPRFSGLQFPNYSSELNVNALELDDSALYLCASSLGKKGSYYEQYFGPGTRLTVT.

The V gene is TRBV7-8, the J gene TRBJ2-3; TRBD1 agrees at 7 bases. Germline lookup yields CDR1 SGHVS and CDR2 FQNEAQ. Trimming took 5 bases from V and 2 from J; bases not matched to a gene: 7. This CDR3 is 15 amino acids long. As DNA, the CDR3 is TGTGCCAGCAGCCGGGACAGAGCCTTCACAGATACGCAGTATTTT. This encodes CASSRDRAFTDTQYF.

The chain links TRBV7-9 to TRBJ2-5, with D possibly TRBD2 on 5 matching bases. The CDR3 contains 14 residues. Trimming stripped 5 bases from V and 2 bases from J, with 12 bases between. Germline assignment: CDR1 SEHNR and CDR2 FQNEAQ (reference sequence). As DNA, the CDR3 is TGTGCCAGCAGCGGGGAGATTGAGCAAGAGACCCAGTACTTC. This translates into CASSGEIEQETQYF.

This clonotype has at least ten counts. The chain employs TRBV5-1 and TRBJ2-7; D ambiguous. Germline CDR1 SGHRS, CDR2 YFSETQ. V was trimmed by 1 base and J by 3 bases, leaving 5 bases between them. The CDR3 is made up of 12 amino acids. For the CDR3, the DNA is TGCGCCAGCAGCTTGACCGACTACGAGCAGTACTTC. This gives the protein CASSLTDYEQYF.

This clonotype appeared once. The chain couples TRBV18 to TRBJ2-7; no clear D. Germline V gives CDR1 KGHSH, CDR2 LQKENI. V dropped 3 bases and J dropped 6 bases, with 15 bases sitting between them. This CDR3 comprises 14 residues. The DNA of the CDR3 is TGTGCCAGCTCACCCGAGTACCGCGAAGGCGAGCAGTACTTC. Translating it yields CASSPEYREGEQYF.

The V gene is TRBV9, the J gene TRBJ2-2; D might be TRBD2 (5 bases). With 5 bases removed from V and 4 bases from J, the gap between germline ends came to 12 bases. This CDR3 is built from 14 residues. Germline loops: CDR1 SGDLS, CDR2 YYNGEE. The CDR3 loop reads CASSSEGSTGELFF. For the CDR3, the DNA is TGTGCCAGCAGTTCCGAGGGATCCACCGGGGAGCTGTTTTTT.

This clonotype was picked up a small number of times. V is TRBV4-3 and J is TRBJ2-3; perhaps TRBD2 as D (7 bases). The CDR3 covers 15 residues. Germline assignment: CDR1 LGHNA and CDR2 YSLEER. The V end lost 1 base, the J end lost 5 bases, and 13 bases lay between the germline ends. CDR3 loop: CASSQAQGGGDTQYF. Written as DNA, the CDR3 is TGCGCCAGCAGCCAAGCACAGGGCGGGGGAGATACGCAGTATTTT.

This clonotype was recorded a few times. The chain joins TRBV29-1 to TRBJ1-2; 7 bases are shared with TRBD1. J lost 5 bases, V lost 6 bases, and 9 bases had no gene match. The CDR3 extends over 13 amino acids. Germline CDR1 reads SQVTM; CDR2 reads ANQGSEA. CDR3 in amino acids: CSVVGGQDYGYTF. CDR3 in DNA: TGCAGCGTCGTTGGCGGACAGGATTATGGCTACACCTTC.

This clonotype was counted between two and nine times. As the CDR3 is not closed by the conserved phenylalanine or tryptophan, this likely results from a read error. The gene calls are TRBV4-2 and TRBJ1-1, with TRBD1 matching over 8 bases. Trimming at V came to 4 bases and at J to 4 bases, leaving 2 bases not matched to a gene. The CDR3 runs 13 residues. Germline V gene lookup returns CDR1 LGHNA and CDR2 YNFKEQ. The CDR3 nucleotides are TGTGCCAGCAGCCCTGGGACAGGCACTGAAGCTTTCCTT. This encodes CASSPGTGTEAFL.

This clonotype was seen only a few times. The chain employs TRBV19 and TRBJ2-2; unclear D gene. This CDR3 comprises 14 residues. CDR1 LNHDA and CDR2 SQIVND come from the germline V gene (reference sequence). V was clipped by 2 bases and J by 6 bases, with 10 bases between them. CDR3 protein: CASSIFPGPGELFF. In nucleotides, the CDR3 is TGTGCCAGTAGTATATTTCCGGGTCCCGGGGAGCTGTTTTTT.

This clonotype has more than one count but fewer than ten. The chain joins TRBV9 to TRBJ2-7; 10 bases align to TRBD2. V gave up 4 bases and J gave up 2 bases; unmatched junction bases: 6. The CDR3 is 15 amino acids. The germline V gene has CDR1 SGDLS and CDR2 YYNGEE. The CDR3: CASSPSGRAAYEQYF. In DNA, the CDR3 is TGTGCCAGCAGCCCGAGCGGGAGGGCCGCCTACGAGCAGTACTTC.

The gene calls are TRBV9 and TRBJ2-1; TRBD2 agrees at 7 bases. Germline assignment: CDR1 SGDLS and CDR2 YYNGEE. The CDR3 is 16 residues long. V shed 0 bases and J 1 base; nucleotides not matched to a gene: 4. The CDR3 protein is CASSVASSGSYNEQFF. The CDR3 DNA reads as TGTGCCAGCAGCGTAGCGTCTAGCGGATCCTACAATGAGCAGTTCTTC.

The CDR3 DNA reads as TGTGCCAGCAGCTCCGGGACTAGCGGGGGGGCACCCTACAATGAGCAGTTCTTC. This codes for CASSSGTSGGAPYNEQFF. The chain uses TRBV6-2 or TRBV6-3 and TRBJ2-1; 16 nucleotides line up with TRBD2. V dropped 6 bases and J dropped 2; count of bases not matched to a gene: 7. The germline V gene encodes CDR1 MNHEY and CDR2 SVGEGT. The length of the CDR3 is 18 residues.

This clonotype was observed a few times. The DNA for the CDR3 is TGTGCCAGCAGCTTAATGGGGTACAATGAGCAGTTCTTC. Its translation: CASSLMGYNEQFF. The chain has TRBV7-9 and TRBJ2-1; D ambiguous. The V gene lost 2 bases and the J gene lost 4 bases, with 6 bases spanning the gap. The CDR3 contains 13 residues. Per germline, CDR1 SEHNR and CDR2 FQNEAQ (reference sequence).

The chain employs TRBV7-4 and TRBJ2-7, with D uncertain. The CDR3 runs 14 residues. Germline CDR1 reads SGHVT; CDR2 reads SQSDAQ. Trimming removed 3 bases at V and 3 bases at J, with 12 bases between. CDR3 sequence: CASSFSHLFYEQYF. For the CDR3, the DNA is TGTGCCAGCAGCTTTTCGCACTTATTCTACGAGCAGTACTTC.

This clonotype was seen a few times. This sequence joins TRBV20-1 and TRBJ2-1, with D perhaps matching TRBD2 (5 bases). The CDR3 spans 13 residues. Germline CDR1 reads DFQATT; CDR2 reads SNEGSKA (reference sequence). Here the CDR3 DNA reads TGCACCCCGAGCGGCCCGTCCTACAATGAGCAGTTCTTC. Its translation: CTPSGPSYNEQFF.

There are many counts of this clonotype. J is TRBJ2-7 and V is TRBV29-1; D is perhaps TRBD2 (6 bases). The germline V gene encodes CDR1 SQVTM and CDR2 ANQGSEA. Trimming pared 0 bases from V and 4 bases from J, leaving 10 bases between. This CDR3 region has 13 residues. CDR3 sequence: CSVEESGTYEQYF. The CDR3 DNA is TGCAGCGTTGAAGAGTCCGGGACTTACGAGCAGTACTTC.

V and J are TRBV7-9 and TRBJ1-2, with 8 nucleotides matching TRBD1. The V and J ends lost 5 bases and 6 bases, in that order; junction bases with no gene match: 8. Germline CDR1 SEHNR, CDR2 FQNEAQ (reference sequence). CDR3 length: 14 amino acids. This chain's CDR3 is CASSRSDREDGYTF. The DNA for the CDR3 is TGTGCCAGCAGCAGATCGGACAGGGAGGATGGCTACACCTTC.

V gene TRBV10-3 combines with J gene TRBJ2-5; D remains ambiguous. The CDR3 spans 16 residues. The germline V gene has CDR1 ENHRY and CDR2 SYGVKD. V was pared by 2 bases and J by 7 bases, with 20 bases between. The CDR3 protein is CAISETPSRGEGTQYF. CDR3 coding DNA: TGTGCCATCAGTGAGACGCCTTCGAGAGGAGAAGGGACCCAGTACTTC.

There are a few counts of this clonotype. This chain connects TRBV4-3 to TRBJ2-3, with 11 bases identical to TRBD2. The trim removed 3 bases at V and 4 bases at J, leaving 12 bases unmatched. Germline-derived CDR1 and CDR2 are LGHNA and YSLEER. This CDR3 contains 18 residues. The DNA for the CDR3 is TGCGCCAGCAGCCAGGAGATCATACTAGCGGGGGATGCAGATACGCAGTATTTT. Its translation is CASSQEIILAGDADTQYF.

This clonotype has ten or more counts. The chain carries TRBV5-6 and TRBJ1-4, with D uncertain. Trimming removed 2 bases from V and 4 bases from J, with 12 bases in between. Germline V gives CDR1 SGHDT, CDR2 YYEEEE. This CDR3 contains 15 residues. DNA of the CDR3: TGTGCCAGCAGCTTCCGGGCGGCCTATAATGAAAAACTGTTTTTT. Translated: CASSFRAAYNEKLFF. The full variable domain, in which reference TRBV5-6 and TRBJ1-4 provide the parts outside the CDR3, is DAGVTQSPTHLIKTRGQQVTLRCSPKSGHDTVSWYQQALGQGPQFIFQYYEEEERQRGNFPDRFSGHQFPNYSSELNVNALLLGDSALYLCASSFRAAYNEKLFFGSGTQLSVL.